This T cell receptor beta chain was profiled in a study of graft-versus-host responses after intestinal transplantation. Only in-frame clones appear in the TCRdb table, and some are missing; sequencing was by immunoSEQ multiplex PCR. The profile covers about 90,000 clones, with approximately 82% appearing a single time and 0.83% taken by the ten largest. Note on this clone: Antigen: not known.

The sequence was collected from a human donor who received an intestinal transplant. Specimen: unstimulated CD4+ T cells sorted from spleen or lymph node cells, collected before intestinal transplant.

This CDR3 is CASSEGGSSYNEQFF. CDR3 nucleotides: TGTGCCAGCAGTGAAGGCGGTAGCTCCTACAATGAGCAGTTCTTC. This sequence joins TRBV2 and TRBJ2-1; D remains ambiguous. The germline V gene has CDR1 SNHLY and CDR2 FYNNEI. V gave up 1 base and J gave up 0 bases, with 7 bases separating them. This CDR3 is built from 15 residues.